The clone carrying this T cell receptor (beta chain) has at least ten counts. These data belong to a study of Graves' ophthalmopathy and Graves' hyperthyroidism. RNA transcripts were the template, and TCR beta CDR3 regions were amplified from them. RT-PCR with HTBI primers came first, then second-round multiplex PCR. Each CDR3 protein gets one entry after TCRdb re-called the multiplex PCR reads with MiXCR. The sample includes just over 600,000 distinct CDR3 sequences, approximately 22% of them seen just once. In germline, CDR1 is DFQATT, CDR2 SNEGSKA (reference sequence). This CDR3 spans 12 amino acids. J gave up 1 base and V 6 bases, and 1 base lay outside the gene matches.

The sample comprised peripheral blood. The sequence came from a woman younger than 35 with stable Graves' hyperthyroidism. Some clones in this sample may be carry-over from other donors' samples. The chain joins TRBV20-1 to TRBJ2-5; 8 bases are shared with TRBD2. The CDR3 sequence: CSAGGAQETQYF. DNA for the CDR3: TGCAGTGCCGGGGGGGCCCAAGAGACCCAGTACTTC.